This TCR beta chain came from a study of glioma-infiltrating T cells after dendritic cell vaccination (dated by TCRdb to the mid-2010s). Regarding the study in general: The cohort included roughly 15 glioblastoma patients drawn from Phase I and II dendritic cell vaccination trials, of whom 9 were newly diagnosed and 6 had recurrent disease. Between the early 2000s and the early 2010s, patients were given autologous tumor lysate-pulsed dendritic cell vaccination. To make the vaccine, monocyte-derived dendritic cells were cultured for less than nine days with IL-4 and GM-CSF and then pulsed overnight with autologous tumor lysate. Three intradermal dendritic cell vaccine injections were administered to patients at biweekly intervals in the arm below the axilla. In glioblastoma patients vaccinated with dendritic cells, deep sequencing of TCR beta CDR3 regions served to measure tumor-infiltrating lymphocyte content and to compare repertoires between tumor and blood. Survival after dendritic cell vaccination was correlated with TCR sequencing metrics, including TIL content and tumor-blood repertoire overlap.

This clone showed up just once. The antigen it binds to is not known. Per-nucleotide qualities are absent, and no much larger clonotype sits a single base away. Using the immunoSEQ assay, TCRB CDR3 regions were amplified from roughly 2.2 micrograms of genomic DNA, or from all available DNA when less than that was on hand. Multiplex PCR used 60 forward primers for TCR V beta segments and 13 reverse primers for J beta segments. To estimate reads per starting template, synthetic control templates were spiked into each sample at limiting dilution. The Illumina HiSeq System generated sequencing reads of 87 bp. As for the authors' bioinformatics: To remove PCR and sequencing errors, closely related sequences were merged with a nearest neighbor algorithm. TCR overlap was defined as the percentage of unique tumor TCR beta sequences that were also present in the same patient's peripheral blood. Entries here come from immuneACCESS through TCRdb and include only in-frame sequences with V and J called. Some clones fail to appear in such tables; in the studies checked, an unresolved V gene covers under half of the shortfall, and the cause of the remainder is unknown. That table is the source of V, J and clone size, and D and trimming were worked out from the DNA. The sample table contains some 70,000 clones; only one count was recorded for about four fifths of them. The top ten clonotypes cover approximately 7.9% of the sample.

What the research found in general, with its limitations: The cohort was small and heterogeneous, and full blood and tumor sets were available for few patients, with initial-recurrent tumor pairs available for even fewer patients. The TCR overlap response model with three groups was called speculative and said to need prospective validation. TCR clonality showed no direct relationship with survival, which suggests that a diverse polyclonal response may matter. Higher estimated pretreatment TIL content predicted longer time to progression and overall survival after dendritic cell vaccination.

Patients were selected on the basis of adequate residual fresh-frozen tumor tissue and more than two years of available survival data. Although molecular status otherwise differed among the glioblastoma patients, no patient had an isocitrate dehydrogenase mutation. PBMC were collected before vaccination, two weeks after the third vaccination, and at tumor progression if progression occurred. The Qiagen DNeasy Blood extraction Kit was used to extract genomic DNA. The sample was blood, taken before dendritic cell vaccination. The receptor was derived from a human donor with glioblastoma.

The bases read TGTGCCACCAGCAGAGATCGTCAGGGGGCCCACGAGCAGTACTTC. Its translation is CATSRDRQGAHEQYF. The chain is made from TRBV15 and TRBJ2-7; 8 bases in between match TRBD1. Reading the germline V gene (reference sequence) gives CDR1 LNHNV and CDR2 YYDKDF. V is cut back by 0 bases and J by 5 bases, with 6 bases in the junction unmatched. Its CDR3 holds 15 amino acids, cysteine through phenylalanine. Here the CDR3 DNA is all that survives: 45 bases in frame from base 1.